The T cell receptor beta chain described here comes from a study of type 1 regulatory T cells. Study background: An in vitro protocol generated T-allo10, a Tr1-enriched, alloantigen-specific CD4 T cell product. Whole-study results and caveats: Type 1 regulatory T cells had a more restricted TCR repertoire than non-type 1 regulatory T cells.

TCRdb recomputed calls from the reads with MiXCR, one row per CDR3 protein. Here the sample spans tens of thousands of distinct CDR3 sequences, just under 50% being singletons. Comments on this clonotype: The antigen is not known.

The germline CDR1 and CDR2 sequences are SEHNR and FQNEAQ (reference sequence). The CDR3 sequence is 15 residues long. With V trimmed by 0 bases and J by 4 bases, 6 bases remained unmatched. Sequenced: cultured non-Tr1 T cells, either the whole culture or a sorted T cell fraction (not recorded which). The genes are TRBV7-9 and TRBJ2-7, with TRBD1 identical over 7 bases. The TCR originated in a human donor in good health. The chain's CDR3 is CASSLANRGQYEQYF. The CDR3 DNA is TGTGCCAGCAGCTTAGCGAACAGGGGACAGTACGAGCAGTACTTC.